The 17 T cell receptor beta chains presented below share a single source sample, sequenced in a study of T-cell reconstitution after alpha-beta-depleted transplantation in children. It was with unique molecular identifiers that the TCRbeta library was prepared. TCRdb reprocessed the PCR reads via MiXCR and lists one record per CDR3 protein. The data hold roughly 310,000 distinct CDR3 sequences, with approximately 23% observed a single time. The specimen was PBMCs, mostly from graft donor cells, collected 180 days after TCRalphabeta/CD19-depleted stem cell transplant. All receptors derive from a male patient younger than 18 who had a stem cell transplant for acute lymphoblastic leukemia, so the T cells may come from the graft donor.

The chain uses TRBV5-1 and TRBJ2-1; the match to TRBD1 covers 7 bases. Losses at the gene ends were 4 bases for V and 2 bases for J; bases not matched to a gene: 6. Germline assignment: CDR1 SGHRS and CDR2 YFSETQ. The CDR3 covers 15 residues. CDR3 amino acids: CASSPRQGAYNEQFF. In DNA, the CDR3 is TGCGCCAGCAGCCCCCGACAGGGTGCCTACAATGAGCAGTTCTTC.

The V gene is TRBV29-1, the J gene TRBJ2-4; tentative D call: TRBD1 (5 bases). V dropped 6 bases and J dropped 6 bases, with 18 bases sitting between them. CDR1 and CDR2 (germline): SQVTM, ANQGSEA. The CDR3 sequence is 14 residues long. Here the CDR3 DNA reads TGCAGCGTCGTGACGGGCTTTGGGGCAAACATTCAGTACTTC. It translates to CSVVTGFGANIQYF.

This clonotype was seen a handful of times. The chain joins TRBV3-1 to TRBJ2-1; D is uncertain. Germline CDR1 LGHDT, CDR2 YNNKEL (reference sequence). Trimming pared 0 bases from V and 10 bases from J, leaving 7 bases between. This CDR3 region has 12 residues. CDR3 DNA sequence: TGTGCCAGCAGCCAAGAGAGATGGGAGCAGTTCTTC. Its protein product is CASSQERWEQFF.

This chain connects TRBV13 to TRBJ2-5; weak D call: TRBD2 (6 bases). Trimming shortened V by 2 bases and J by 4 bases, and 17 bases separated the two germline ends. The CDR3 loop spans 16 amino acids. CDR1 and CDR2 from the germline V gene are PRHDT and FYEKMQ (reference sequence). CDR3: CASSLFRAGKGETQYF. For the CDR3, the DNA is TGTGCCAGCAGCTTATTCCGTGCGGGAAAAGGAGAGACCCAGTACTTC.

The chain carries TRBV19 and TRBJ2-1; 7 bases fit TRBD2. Germline assignment: CDR1 LNHDA and CDR2 SQIVND (reference sequence). J was trimmed by 0 bases and V by 5 bases; bases with no gene match: 16. This CDR3 is 19 amino acids long. The CDR3 sequence is CASSRDGRPTGGSYNEQFF. The CDR3 coding sequence is TGTGCCAGTAGTCGGGACGGGAGGCCTACCGGCGGCTCCTACAATGAGCAGTTCTTC.

This clonotype was found a few times. The chain combines TRBV29-1 with TRBJ2-2; TRBD2 might be the D (5 bases). This CDR3 spans 12 amino acids. Germline V gene data show CDR1 as SQVTM and CDR2 as ANQGSEA. V was clipped by 3 bases and J by 9 bases, with 11 bases between them. Written as DNA, the CDR3 is TGCAGCGTTGACGCGGGTACGAGGGAGCTGTTTTTT. Amino acid sequence: CSVDAGTRELFF.

V gene TRBV20-1 combines with J gene TRBJ1-5; D uncertain. Trimming removed 2 bases from V and 0 bases from J, with 8 bases in between. This CDR3 has 14 amino acids. The germline V gene has CDR1 DFQATT and CDR2 SNEGSKA (reference sequence). CDR3 coding DNA: TGCAGTGCTAGATATGCGGATAGCAATCAGCCCCAGCATTTT. Its translation is CSARYADSNQPQHF.

This clonotype was picked up a small number of times. V is TRBV7-9 and J is TRBJ1-5; D gene uncertain. The germline CDR1 and CDR2 sequences are SEHNR and FQNEAQ (reference sequence). Trimming took 1 base from V and 8 from J, leaving 12 bases between them. This CDR3 comprises 14 residues. CDR3 amino acids: CASSLVGSREPQHF. Here the CDR3 DNA reads TGTGCCAGCAGCTTAGTAGGGTCAAGGGAGCCCCAGCATTTT.

This clonotype appeared a single time. This rearrangement joins TRBV15 to TRBJ2-1; D remains unclear. The CDR3 extends over 15 amino acids. In germline, CDR1 is LNHNV, CDR2 YYDKDF (reference sequence). Trimming cost V 3 bases and J 6 bases, with 15 bases left between them. The CDR3 DNA sequence: TGTGCCACCAGCAGGCTATGGGCCAGGCCCAATGAGCAGTTCTTC. Translating gives CATSRLWARPNEQFF.

The chain couples TRBV5-5 to TRBJ1-1; D ambiguous. V was pared by 1 base and J by 0 bases, with 7 bases between. This CDR3 spans 14 amino acids. Germline values: CDR1 SGHKS, CDR2 YYEKEE (reference sequence). The CDR3 nucleotides are TGTGCCAGCAGCTTGACACCGGTGAACACTGAAGCTTTCTTT. This codes for CASSLTPVNTEAFF.

The chain joins TRBV10-3 to TRBJ2-1; 7 nucleotides match TRBD2. The CDR3 is made up of 15 amino acids. CDR1 ENHRY and CDR2 SYGVKD come from the germline V gene. V lost 6 bases to trimming and J lost 7 bases; unmatched junction nucleotides: 12. In DNA form, the CDR3 reads TGTGCCATCAGCTACACTAGCGTTTCCCGAAATGAGCAGTTCTTC. Translated, it gives CAISYTSVSRNEQFF.

This clonotype came up a few times. The chain carries TRBV27 and TRBJ2-6; the D gene is possibly TRBD2 (6 bases). The CDR3 has 14 residues. The germline V gene has CDR1 MNHEY and CDR2 SMNVEV (reference sequence). Trimming pared 8 bases from V and 5 bases from J, leaving 13 bases between. The CDR3 is CASGGVNWANVLTF. The CDR3 DNA reads TGTGCCAGCGGAGGGGTTAACTGGGCCAACGTCCTGACTTTC.

The chain carries TRBV7-3 and TRBJ2-1; 8 nucleotides match TRBD2. Germline V gene data show CDR1 as SGHTA and CDR2 as FQGTGA. This CDR3 contains 18 residues. V shed 4 bases, J shed 7 bases, and the junction held 18 bases outside the gene matches. For the CDR3, the DNA is TGTGCCAGCAGCTCATGGGGGGGGGAGCGGGAGAGTAAAAATGAGCAGTTCTTC. Translating gives CASSSWGGERESKNEQFF.

The DNA for the CDR3 is TGTGCCAGCAGCTTGGAGGCTAGCGGGGCCTACGAGCAGTACTTC. Protein product: CASSLEASGAYEQYF. The rearrangement uses TRBV5-6 and TRBJ2-7, with 9 bases aligning to TRBD2. With 0 bases clipped from V and 2 bases from J, the junction kept 3 bases outside the gene matches. Per germline, CDR1 SGHDT and CDR2 YYEEEE. CDR3 size: 15 residues.

The chain is built from TRBV3-1 and TRBJ1-2; D is undetermined. This CDR3 has 15 residues. Germline CDR1 LGHDT, CDR2 YNNKEL (reference sequence). With 4 bases removed from V and 3 bases from J, the gap between germline ends came to 15 bases. DNA of the CDR3: TGTGCCAGCAGCCGGATGGGAGGGCAGCACTATGGCTACACCTTC. Amino acids: CASSRMGGQHYGYTF.

The chain couples TRBV12-3 or TRBV12-4 to TRBJ2-1; 10 nucleotides line up with TRBD2. V shed 3 bases and J 5 bases; nucleotides not matched to a gene: 22. The length of the CDR3 is 21 residues. This CDR3 reads CASSFRAYQAGGPRVDNEQFF. The CDR3 bases are TGTGCCAGCAGTTTTAGGGCATATCAAGCGGGAGGGCCTCGGGTTGACAATGAGCAGTTCTTC.

This rearrangement joins TRBV20-1 to TRBJ1-5; TRBD1 agrees at 8 bases. The germline V gene has CDR1 DFQATT and CDR2 SNEGSKA (reference sequence). CDR3 size: 13 residues. Trimming removed 7 bases from V and 7 bases from J; junction bases left unmatched: 9. Written as DNA, the CDR3 is TGCAGTGTGTCCAGGGGGCGGGAACAGCCCCAGCATTTT. Translation: CSVSRGREQPQHF.